Following are 14 T cell receptor delta chains from one sample sequenced in a study of Vδ1+ human thymocytes. Study results and caveats: Thymic TRG and TRD repertoires appeared highly polyclonal.

These receptors have no identified antigens. The template was reverse-transcribed extracted RNA. Pooled V-gene forward primers with one constant-region reverse primer generated the CDR3 amplicons by multiplex PCR. TCRdb reanalysed the multiplex PCR reads with CATT. The table lists just under 55,000 delta-chain clones, roughly 15% of them singletons, with around 0.5% in the top ten. The specimen was Vdelta1+ gamma-delta thymocytes from the thymus. Subset of the sample: FACS-sorted CD3+ TCRalphabeta- TCRVdelta1+ TCRVdelta2- thymocytes. These receptors all stem from a boy under two years old who had congenital heart surgery.

This clone was observed a few times. The chain employs TRDV1 and TRDJ1; D is uncertain. Germline V CDR1 and CDR2: TSWWSYY, QGS. The CDR3 runs to 20 residues. V gave up 6 bases and J gave up 0 bases, with 29 bases separating them. Here the CDR3 reads CALGLSPTWWWVQYTDKLIF. The CDR3 DNA is TGTGCTCTTGGCCTTTCGCCAACGTGGTGGTGGGTCCAGTACACCGATAAACTCATCTTT.

The V call is TRDV1, the J call TRDJ1, with TRDD3 identical over 11 bases. This CDR3 contains 23 residues. J gave up 0 bases and V 2 bases, and 23 bases lay outside the gene matches. The germline V gene encodes CDR1 TSWWSYY and CDR2 QGS. CDR3 sequence (DNA): TGTGCTCTTGGGGAAAGCGAGTCCTCCGGTACTGGGGGATATTTAAGGGACACCGATAAACTCATCTTT. Its protein product is CALGESESSGTGGYLRDTDKLIF.

As regards this clone: The sample holds other DNA sequences that translate to the same CDR3. The V call is TRDV1, the J call TRDJ1; D unclear. The CDR3 loop spans 17 amino acids. With 3 bases removed from V and 0 bases from J, the gap between germline ends came to 17 bases. Germline V gene lookup returns CDR1 TSWWSYY and CDR2 QGS. The CDR3 sequence is CALGDRTRLPYTDKLIF. The CDR3 DNA reads TGTGCTCTTGGGGATCGAACGCGCCTCCCGTACACCGATAAACTCATCTTT.

The rearrangement uses TRDV1 and TRDJ1, with D hard to call. CDR3 length: 15 amino acids. V lost 0 bases and J lost 0, with 8 bases in between. The V gene's germline CDR1 is TSWWSYY and CDR2 QGS. The CDR3 protein is CALGELGLDTDKLIF. The CDR3 nucleotides are TGTGCTCTTGGGGAACTAGGGCTCGACACCGATAAACTCATCTTT.

The table lists this clone with a few counts. V and J are TRDV1 and TRDJ1, with 9 bases lining up with TRDD2. Germline V gene lookup returns CDR1 TSWWSYY and CDR2 QGS. The CDR3 covers 20 residues. V shed 1 base and J 0 bases; nucleotides not matched to a gene: 15. Here the CDR3 reads CALGEPFLRVGEPYTDKLIF. The CDR3 coding sequence is TGTGCTCTTGGGGAACCCTTCCTACGAGTGGGGGAACCGTACACCGATAAACTCATCTTT.

This clone came up many times. J is TRDJ1 and V is TRDV2, with 11 nucleotides matching TRDD3. The CDR3 loop spans 17 amino acids. V shed 0 bases and J 2 bases; nucleotides not matched to a gene: 7. CDR1 GEAIGNYY and CDR2 EKD come from the germline V gene. CDR3 sequence (DNA): TGTGCCTGTGACACCGGTCTTTACTGGGGGATAACCGATAAACTCATCTTT. Encoded protein: CACDTGLYWGITDKLIF.

This clone was seen more than once but under ten times. The chain uses TRDV1 and TRDJ1, with 10 bases identical to TRDD3. The CDR3 length is 20 residues. Losses at the gene ends were 1 base for V and 0 bases for J; bases not matched to a gene: 14. Germline CDR1 reads TSWWSYY; CDR2 reads QGS. For the CDR3, the DNA is TGTGCTCTTGGGGAACCTATTCCTACTCGGGGGATACGGTACACCGATAAACTCATCTTT. Encoded protein: CALGEPIPTRGIRYTDKLIF.

The chain employs TRDV1 and TRDJ1; tentative D call: TRDD3 (6 bases). Germline V gene data show CDR1 as TSWWSYY and CDR2 as QGS. Trimming stripped 0 bases from V and 6 bases from J, with 20 bases between. This CDR3 comprises 17 residues. Written as DNA, the CDR3 is TGTGCTCTTGGGGAACTCCTACGAGGGATATTGCAGTATAAACTCATCTTT. Translated: CALGELLRGILQYKLIF.

This clone has more than one count but fewer than ten. The V call is TRDV1, the J call TRDJ1; 8 bases are shared with TRDD3. Germline V gene sequence: CDR1 TSWWSYY, CDR2 QGS. The CDR3 contains 21 residues. V lost 4 bases and J lost 0; bases outside the gene matches: 22. The CDR3 DNA follows: TGTGCTCTTGGGGGGGCACCTCTACTGGGGGTTCAGGGAGGGTACACCGATAAACTCATCTTT. It translates to CALGGAPLLGVQGGYTDKLIF.

The rearrangement links TRDV1 to TRDJ1, with 10 bases that match TRDD3. The trim removed 0 bases at V and 8 bases at J, leaving 15 bases unmatched. Germline CDR1 reads TSWWSYY; CDR2 reads QGS. This CDR3 is built from 18 residues. The CDR3 DNA sequence: TGTGCTCTTGGGGAACTCCGGTTTCGATTGGGGGATACCGGCAAACTCATCTTT. Translating it yields CALGELRFRLGDTGKLIF.

This clone was picked up a small number of times. The V call is TRDV1, the J call TRDJ1; 10 nucleotides align to TRDD3. Germline trimming cut 0 bases from V and 2 bases from J; bases unmatched to any gene: 18. The CDR3 extends over 21 amino acids. In germline, CDR1 is TSWWSYY, CDR2 QGS. The CDR3 loop is CALGELEDLRGIREETDKLIF. DNA of the CDR3: TGTGCTCTTGGGGAACTGGAGGATTTACGGGGGATACGCGAGGAAACCGATAAACTCATCTTT.

The chain links TRDV1 to TRDJ1, with D unresolved. The CDR3 loop spans 18 amino acids. Trimming took 0 bases from V and 0 from J, leaving 17 bases between them. Germline V CDR1 and CDR2: TSWWSYY, QGS. In nucleotides, the CDR3 is TGTGCTCTTGGGGAACTCTCTTATGTCGTCAGAGACACCGATAAACTCATCTTT. Protein: CALGELSYVVRDTDKLIF.

The rearrangement joins TRDV1 to TRDJ1; 9 bases agree with TRDD3. Looked up from germline, CDR1 is TSWWSYY and CDR2 is QGS. Losses at the gene ends were 1 base for V and 3 bases for J; bases not matched to a gene: 27. CDR3 size: 23 residues. CDR3 protein: CALGEPPLYVRLGVGDMADKLIF. The CDR3 DNA follows: TGTGCTCTTGGGGAACCCCCACTCTACGTCCGTCTGGGTGTGGGGGATATGGCCGATAAACTCATCTTT.

V usage is TRDV1 and J usage is TRDJ1, with TRDD2 matching over 7 bases. CDR3 size: 17 residues. The V gene end was trimmed by 5 bases and the J gene end by 0 bases; junction bases not matched to a gene: 12. Per germline, CDR1 TSWWSYY and CDR2 QGS. CDR3 DNA: TGTGCTCTTGGGAAAGGGGGTTTCCTACGGTACACCGATAAACTCATCTTT. Translating it yields CALGKGGFLRYTDKLIF.